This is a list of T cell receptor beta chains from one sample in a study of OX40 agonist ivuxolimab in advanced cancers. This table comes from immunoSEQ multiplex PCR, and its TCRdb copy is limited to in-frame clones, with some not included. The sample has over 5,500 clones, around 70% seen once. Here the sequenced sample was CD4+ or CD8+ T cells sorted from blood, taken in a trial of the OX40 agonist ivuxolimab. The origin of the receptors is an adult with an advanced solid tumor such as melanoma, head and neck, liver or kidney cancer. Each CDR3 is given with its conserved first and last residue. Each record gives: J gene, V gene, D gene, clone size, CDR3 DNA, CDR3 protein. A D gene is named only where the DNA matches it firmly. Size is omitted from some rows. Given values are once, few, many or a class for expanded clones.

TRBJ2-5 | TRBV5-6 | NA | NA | TGTGCCAGCAGCGGGTGGACAGAACAAGAGACCCAGTACTTC | CASSGWTEQETQYF
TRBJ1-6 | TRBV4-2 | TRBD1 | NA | TGTGCCAGCAGCCAAGGGGGGACAGGACAATCACCCCTCCACTTT | CASSQGGTGQSPLHF
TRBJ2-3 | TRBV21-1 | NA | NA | TGTGCCAGCAGCTTGCGAGGGACTAGCGGGTGGTACGATACGCAGTATTTT | CASSLRGTSGWYDTQYF
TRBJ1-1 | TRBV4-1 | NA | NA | TGCGCCAGCAGCCAAGTGGGGGGCACTGAAGCTTTCTTT | CASSQVGGTEAFF
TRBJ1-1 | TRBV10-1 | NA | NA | TGCGCCAGCAGTGCTCTACAGGGATTGAAGATGAACACTGAAGCTTTCTTT | CASSALQGLKMNTEAFF
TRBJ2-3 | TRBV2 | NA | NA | TGTGCCAGCAGTGAAGGGGGGTATTCTAGCACAGATACGCAGTATTTT | CASSEGGYSSTDTQYF
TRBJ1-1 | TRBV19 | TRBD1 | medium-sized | TGTGCCAGTAGTATACTTCACAGGGGGCAAACTGAAGCTTTCTTT | CASSILHRGQTEAFF
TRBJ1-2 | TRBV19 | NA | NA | TGTGCCAGTACCTCGGGGCACGGCTATGGCTACACCTTC | CASTSGHGYGYTF
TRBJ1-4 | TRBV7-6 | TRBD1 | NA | TGTGCCAGCAGCTTGGACCGGGACAGGGATGAAAAACTGTTTTTT | CASSLDRDRDEKLFF
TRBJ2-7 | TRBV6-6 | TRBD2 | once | TGTGCCAGCAGTCCCGAACTAGCGGGAGTACACGAGCAGTACTTC | CASSPELAGVHEQYF
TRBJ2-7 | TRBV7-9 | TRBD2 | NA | TGTGCCAGCAGCGCACCCGGGACTAGCGGGAGTGACGAGCAGTACTTC | CASSAPGTSGSDEQYF
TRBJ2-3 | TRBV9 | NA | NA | TGTGCCAGCAGCTATGGCGGAACTAGCACAGATACGCAGTATTTT | CASSYGGTSTDTQYF
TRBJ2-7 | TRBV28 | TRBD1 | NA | TGTGCCAGCAGGCCGGGACAGGGCATCTACGAGCAGTACTTC | CASRPGQGIYEQYF
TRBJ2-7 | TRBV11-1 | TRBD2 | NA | TGTGCCAGCACTCGGTCGGGAGGGCCCAACGAGCAGTACTTC | CASTRSGGPNEQYF
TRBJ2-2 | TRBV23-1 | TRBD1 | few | TGCGCCAGCAGTCAAAAACCGGGACAGGGGGCGCCGAGGGGCACCGGGGAGCTGTTTTTT | CASSQKPGQGAPRGTGELFF
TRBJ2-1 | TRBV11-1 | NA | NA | TGTGCCAGCAGTGGGGCCGGCAATGAGCAGTTCTTC | CASSGAGNEQFF
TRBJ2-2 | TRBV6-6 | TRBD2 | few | TGTGCCAGCAGTTACGGGACTAGCGACACCGGGGAGCTGTTTTTT | CASSYGTSDTGELFF
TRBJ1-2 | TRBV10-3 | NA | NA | TGTGCCATCAGTGACGGGGTCTATGGCTACACCTTC | CAISDGVYGYTF
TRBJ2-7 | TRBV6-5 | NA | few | TGTGCCAGCAGTTACTCACAAGCCTACGAGCAGTACTTC | CASSYSQAYEQYF
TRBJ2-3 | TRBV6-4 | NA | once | TGTGCCAGCAGTGACAGGGCAGCGACAGATACGCAGTATTTT | CASSDRAATDTQYF
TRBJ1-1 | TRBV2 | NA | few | TGTGCCAGCAGGGATAGGGATGAAGCTTTCTTT | CASRDRDEAFF
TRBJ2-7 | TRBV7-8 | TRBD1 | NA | TGTGCCAGCAGCTTGGGGACAGGGGGGACCAGCTCCTACGAGCAGTACTTC | CASSLGTGGTSSYEQYF
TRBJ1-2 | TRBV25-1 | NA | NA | TGTGCCAGCAGTGAAGGTCCATTACACTATGGCTACACCTTC | CASSEGPLHYGYTF
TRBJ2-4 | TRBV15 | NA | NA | TGTGCCACCAGGGATTCGGCCAAAAACATTCAGTACTTC | CATRDSAKNIQYF
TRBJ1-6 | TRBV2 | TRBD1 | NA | TGTGCCAGCAGTGGTCCCACCGGGACAGCGAATTCACCCCTCCACTTT | CASSGPTGTANSPLHF
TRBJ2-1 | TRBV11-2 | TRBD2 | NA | TGTGCCAGTACGGGACTAGCGGGAGATTTTGATGAGCAGTTCTTC | CASTGLAGDFDEQFF
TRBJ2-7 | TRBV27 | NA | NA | TGTGCCAGACGATCCTACGAGCAGTACTTC | CARRSYEQYF
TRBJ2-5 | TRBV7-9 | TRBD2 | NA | TGTGCCAGCAACCCGGGACTAGCGGGAGTTTACCAAGAGACCCAGTACTTC | CASNPGLAGVYQETQYF
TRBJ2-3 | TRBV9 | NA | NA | TGTGCCAGCAGCGTAGCCCTTGGGACTTCTAGCACAGATACGCAGTATTTT | CASSVALGTSSTDTQYF
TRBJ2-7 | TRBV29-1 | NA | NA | TGCAGCGTTGAAGGGGCGGCACCCTACGAGCAGTACTTC | CSVEGAAPYEQYF
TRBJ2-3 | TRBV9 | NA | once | TGTGCCAGCAGCGTATTCAAAACTGATACGCAGTATTTT | CASSVFKTDTQYF
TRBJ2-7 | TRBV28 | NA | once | TGTGCCAGCAGTTTCCCGACTAGGAACGAGCAGTACTTC | CASSFPTRNEQYF
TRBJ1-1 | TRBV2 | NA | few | TGTGCCAGCAGAGGAGGGGACCTCGGAGCTTTCTTT | CASRGGDLGAFF
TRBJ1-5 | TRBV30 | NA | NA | TGTGCCTGGAGTACGGGGTATCAGCCCCAGCATTTT | CAWSTGYQPQHF
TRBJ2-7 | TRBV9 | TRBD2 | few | TGTGCCAGCAGCGTGGGGGTAGCGGGGAGTTACGAGCAGTACTTC | CASSVGVAGSYEQYF
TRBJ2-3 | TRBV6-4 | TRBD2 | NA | TGTGCCAGCAGTGACGGGACGGGAGGGCCGGCAGATACGCAGTATTTT | CASSDGTGGPADTQYF
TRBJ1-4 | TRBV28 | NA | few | TGTGCCAGCAGTTTACGGCAGGCAACTAATGAAAAACTGTTTTTT | CASSLRQATNEKLFF
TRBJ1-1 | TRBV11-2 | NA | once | TGTGCCAGCAGCTCAGAACGGTCCCTGAACACTGAAGCTTTCTTT | CASSSERSLNTEAFF
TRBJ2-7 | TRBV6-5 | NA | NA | TGTGCCAGCTCCCCACGAGCGTCCTACGAGCAGTACTTC | CASSPRASYEQYF
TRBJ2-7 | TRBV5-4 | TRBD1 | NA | TGTGCCAGCAGCTTGGGACAGGGGTATGGCGAGCAGTACTTC | CASSLGQGYGEQYF
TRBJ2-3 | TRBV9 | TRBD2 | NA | TGTGCCAGCTCCGACTCCTTAGCGGGAGGGATGGGCCCAACAGATACGCAGTATTTT | CASSDSLAGGMGPTDTQYF
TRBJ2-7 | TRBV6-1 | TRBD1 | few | TGTGCCAGCAGTGAAAGTCAGGGGGCGCCCTACGAGCAGTACTTC | CASSESQGAPYEQYF